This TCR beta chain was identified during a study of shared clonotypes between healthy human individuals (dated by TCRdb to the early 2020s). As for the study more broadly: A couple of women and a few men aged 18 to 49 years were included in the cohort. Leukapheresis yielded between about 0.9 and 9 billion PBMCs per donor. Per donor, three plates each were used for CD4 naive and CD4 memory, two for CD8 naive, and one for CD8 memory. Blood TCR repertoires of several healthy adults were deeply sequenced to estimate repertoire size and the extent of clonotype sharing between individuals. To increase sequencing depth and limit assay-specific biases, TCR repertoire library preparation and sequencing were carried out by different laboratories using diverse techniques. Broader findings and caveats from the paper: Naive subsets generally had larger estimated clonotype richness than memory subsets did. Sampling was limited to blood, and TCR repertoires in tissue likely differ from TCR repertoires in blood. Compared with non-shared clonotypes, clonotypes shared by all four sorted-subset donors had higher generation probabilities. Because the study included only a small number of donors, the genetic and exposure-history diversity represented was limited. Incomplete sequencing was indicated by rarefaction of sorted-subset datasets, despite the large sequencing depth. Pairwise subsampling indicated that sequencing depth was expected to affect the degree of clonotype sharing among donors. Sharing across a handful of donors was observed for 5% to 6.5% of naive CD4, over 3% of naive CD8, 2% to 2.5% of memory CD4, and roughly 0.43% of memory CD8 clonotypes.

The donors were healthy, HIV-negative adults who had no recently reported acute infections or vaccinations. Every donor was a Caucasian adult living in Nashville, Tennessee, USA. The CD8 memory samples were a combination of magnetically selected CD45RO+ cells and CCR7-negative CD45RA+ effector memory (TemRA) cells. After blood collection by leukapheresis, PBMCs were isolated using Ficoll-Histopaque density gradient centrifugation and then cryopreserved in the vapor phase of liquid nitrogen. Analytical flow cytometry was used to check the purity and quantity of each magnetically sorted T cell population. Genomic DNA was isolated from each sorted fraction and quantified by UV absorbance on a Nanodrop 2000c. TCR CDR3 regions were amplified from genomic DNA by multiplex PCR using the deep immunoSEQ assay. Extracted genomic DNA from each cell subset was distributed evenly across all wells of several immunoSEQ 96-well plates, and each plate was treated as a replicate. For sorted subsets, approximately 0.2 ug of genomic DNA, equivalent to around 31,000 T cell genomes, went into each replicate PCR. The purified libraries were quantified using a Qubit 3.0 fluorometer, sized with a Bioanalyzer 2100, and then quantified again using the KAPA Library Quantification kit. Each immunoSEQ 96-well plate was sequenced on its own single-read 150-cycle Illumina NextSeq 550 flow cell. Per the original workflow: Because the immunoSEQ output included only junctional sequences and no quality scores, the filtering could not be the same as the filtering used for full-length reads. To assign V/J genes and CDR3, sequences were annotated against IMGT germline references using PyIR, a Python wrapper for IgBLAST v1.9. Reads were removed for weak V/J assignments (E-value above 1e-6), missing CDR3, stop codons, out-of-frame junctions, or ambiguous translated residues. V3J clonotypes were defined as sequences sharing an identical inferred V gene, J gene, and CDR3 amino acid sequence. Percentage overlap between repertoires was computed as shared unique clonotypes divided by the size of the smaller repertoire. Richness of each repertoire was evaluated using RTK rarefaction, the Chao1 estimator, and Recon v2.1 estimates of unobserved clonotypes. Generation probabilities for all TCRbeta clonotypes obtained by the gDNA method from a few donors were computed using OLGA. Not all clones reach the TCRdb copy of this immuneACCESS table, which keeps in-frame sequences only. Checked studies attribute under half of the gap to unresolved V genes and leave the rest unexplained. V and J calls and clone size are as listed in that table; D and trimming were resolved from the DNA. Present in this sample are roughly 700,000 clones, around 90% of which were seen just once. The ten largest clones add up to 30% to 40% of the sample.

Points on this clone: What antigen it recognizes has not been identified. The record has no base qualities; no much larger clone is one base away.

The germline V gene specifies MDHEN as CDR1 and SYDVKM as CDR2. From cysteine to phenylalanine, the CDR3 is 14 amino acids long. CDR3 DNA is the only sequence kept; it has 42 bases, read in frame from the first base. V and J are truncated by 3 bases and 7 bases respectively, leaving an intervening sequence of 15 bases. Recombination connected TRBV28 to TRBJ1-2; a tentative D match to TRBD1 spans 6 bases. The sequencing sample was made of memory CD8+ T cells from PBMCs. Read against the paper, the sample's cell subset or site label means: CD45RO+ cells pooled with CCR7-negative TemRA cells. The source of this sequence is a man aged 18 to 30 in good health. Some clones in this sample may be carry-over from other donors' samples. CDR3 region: CASSLRGEGGGYTF. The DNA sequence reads TGTGCCAGCAGTTTGAGGGGGGAAGGAGGTGGCTACACCTTC.